This T cell receptor (beta chain) was documented in a study of OX40 agonist ivuxolimab in advanced cancers. About the investigation overall: The costimulatory receptor OX40 (CD134) was targeted by ivuxolimab, a fully human IgG2 agonistic monoclonal antibody. Intravenous ivuxolimab was administered to patients every 2 weeks at six dose levels: 0.01, 0.1, 0.3, 1.5, 3 and 10 mg/kg. Among the approximately 54 dose-escalation patients, around 19 had hepatocellular carcinoma, approximately 15 melanoma, 9 renal cell carcinoma and 9 head and neck cancer. In the dose-escalation cohort, around four fifths of patients were male, and the mean age was roughly 56 years with a range of about 20 to 80. Patients were allowed to have had prior anti-PD-1, anti-PD-L1 or anti-CTLA-4 therapy, and approximately 39% of the dose-escalation patients had been treated with checkpoint inhibitors. Three dose-escalation patients achieved partial responses, one with hepatocellular carcinoma and two with cutaneous melanoma. The point of sequencing TCRbeta in the periphery was to test whether ivuxolimab changed TCR sequence diversity and drove clonal T-cell expansion. The paper reports the monotherapy dose-escalation portion (N ≈ 50 patients) of the phase I ivuxolimab trial.

The trial excluded patients who had a history of autoimmune disease or were on systemic immunosuppression. Peripheral blood for TCR sequencing was drawn from every dose cohort at baseline, at cycle 4 day 1 and at cycle 7 day 1. Samples came from an open-label, multicenter, first-in-human phase I dose-escalation trial of ivuxolimab. The trial enrolled adults with locally advanced or metastatic head and neck squamous cell, hepatocellular, melanoma or renal cell carcinoma. Before TCR sequencing, CD4+ and CD8+ T cells were separately sorted from peripheral blood. This clone showed up just once. The specificity of this receptor is unknown. No quality values exist for individual bases; no much larger clone is one base distant. Genomic DNA was isolated from the sorted cells so that the TCRbeta CDR3 region could be sequenced. TCRbeta CDR3 regions were sequenced using the immunoSEQ Assay. Not all clones reach the TCRdb copy of this immuneACCESS table, which keeps in-frame sequences only. Checked studies attribute under half of the gap to unresolved V genes and leave the rest unexplained. Here the sample has some 74,000 clones; around 93% occur a single time. The leading ten clones occupy 0.8% to 1.2% of the sample.

Looking up the germline V gene (reference sequence) yields CDR1 GTSNPN and CDR2 SVGIG. Cut back by 3 bases and 4 bases, the V and J ends lie 10 bases apart. The CDR3 has 13 amino acids, counting the end cysteine and phenylalanine. CDR3 DNA is the only sequence kept; it has 39 bases, read in frame from the first base. The study at large found these results: Low levels of normalized T-cell clonal expansion were also seen in some patients who did not respond. At doses of 0.1 to 3.0 mg/kg, clonal expansion of both CD4+ and CD8+ blood T cells was observed from baseline to week 6. The antigen specificity of the peripheral T cells that underwent clonal expansion was not determined. After ivuxolimab, expanded clones were on average more numerous among CD8+ T cells than among CD4+ T cells. In the 0.1-3.0 mg/kg groups, partial responders had among the lowest normalized peripheral clonal expansion, particularly in CD8+ T cells.

The material was CD4+ or CD8+ T cells sorted from blood, obtained in a trial of the OX40 agonist ivuxolimab. The chain couples TRBV30 to TRBJ1-5; matching of 5 bases hints at TRBD1 as the D gene. This TCR derives from an adult with an advanced solid tumor such as melanoma, head and neck, liver or kidney cancer. Here the CDR3 is given as CAWRGVGNQPQHF. In nucleotide form, the sequence is TGTGCCTGGAGAGGGGTAGGGAATCAGCCCCAGCATTTT.